Listed below are T cell receptor beta chains from one sample, sequenced in a study of response to subunit inactivated influenza vaccine. TCRdb re-derived calls from the RT-PCR reads in MiXCR, one entry per CDR3 protein. The table lists hundreds of thousands of distinct CDR3 sequences, around 9.9% of them singletons, with roughly 12% in the top ten. Source: PBMCs from blood, taken more than 35 days after vaccination. All receptors derive from a man aged 45-65 years who received an inactivated influenza vaccine. CDR3s include the opening cysteine and the closing phenylalanine or tryptophan. A D gene is named only where the DNA matches it firmly. Rows may omit the clone size; those that give it use once, few, many or a size class.

V: TRBV4-2
D: -
J: TRBJ1-2
size: few
DNA: TGTGCCAGCAGCCGCGGGCGGGCCCCTAACTATGGCTACACCTTC
CDR3: CASSRGRAPNYGYTF

V: TRBV12-3/TRBV12-4
D: -
J: TRBJ1-3
size: few
DNA: TGTGCCAGCAGTTTAAATCAGGGCAGGGACTCTGGAAACACCATATATTTT
CDR3: CASSLNQGRDSGNTIYF

V: TRBV25-1
D: -
J: TRBJ2-3
size: -
DNA: TGTGCCAGCAGCTGGACGGCCGGAGATACGCAGTATTTT
CDR3: CASSWTAGDTQYF

V: TRBV7-2
D: -
J: TRBJ2-1
size: few
DNA: TGTGCCAGCAGCTTAACGGGGTCTGTTTCCTACAATGAGCAGTTCTTC
CDR3: CASSLTGSVSYNEQFF

V: TRBV20-1
D: -
J: TRBJ2-1
size: few
DNA: TGCAGTGCCCCCAGAGGTAGCGGCTACAATGAGCAGTTCTTC
CDR3: CSAPRGSGYNEQFF

V: TRBV11-2
D: -
J: TRBJ2-1
size: -
DNA: TGTGCCAGCAGCTTAGCGAGCGGCTTCTCGGGCAATGAGCAGTTCTTC
CDR3: CASSLASGFSGNEQFF

V: TRBV7-2
D: -
J: TRBJ2-1
size: many
DNA: TGTGCCAGCAGCCCCGGGACCCTGAGGAATGAGCAGTTCTTC
CDR3: CASSPGTLRNEQFF

V: TRBV20-1
D: TRBD2
J: TRBJ2-7
size: -
DNA: TGCAGTGCTGGGACTAGCGGGGCGCATTGGCACGAGCAGTACTTC
CDR3: CSAGTSGAHWHEQYF

V: TRBV20-1
D: -
J: TRBJ2-5
size: few
DNA: TGCAGTGCTAGCCGAATCGTGGACTCGTACCAAGAGACCCAGTACTTC
CDR3: CSASRIVDSYQETQYF

V: TRBV11-1
D: TRBD2
J: TRBJ2-7
size: -
DNA: TGTGCCAGCAGCTTCACCGGGACTAGCGGGAGCAAAGGCTACGAGCAGTACTTC
CDR3: CASSFTGTSGSKGYEQYF

V: TRBV7-3
D: TRBD2
J: TRBJ2-3
size: -
DNA: TGTGCCAGCAAACAAAGCGGGAGGGCCGGAGATACGCAGTATTTT
CDR3: CASKQSGRAGDTQYF

V: TRBV5-1
D: -
J: TRBJ1-1
size: many
DNA: TGCGCCAGCAGCCCCATCGGGAACACTGAAGCTTTCTTT
CDR3: CASSPIGNTEAFF

V: TRBV6-5
D: TRBD1
J: TRBJ2-5
size: many
DNA: TGTGCCAGCAGTTACCAGGGACAGGGGGCGTGGGAGACCCAGTACTTC
CDR3: CASSYQGQGAWETQYF

V: TRBV12-3/TRBV12-4
D: TRBD2
J: TRBJ2-1
size: many
DNA: TGTGCCAGCAGCCGGACTAGCGGGATAAATGAGCAGTTCTTC
CDR3: CASSRTSGINEQFF

V: TRBV5-1
D: -
J: TRBJ2-2
size: few
DNA: TGCGCCAGCAGCTTGGGGAACCCGAACACCGGGGAGCTGTTTTTT
CDR3: CASSLGNPNTGELFF

V: TRBV7-2
D: TRBD1
J: TRBJ2-1
size: few
DNA: TGTGCCAGCAGACCGGGACAGGGTCCCTACAATGAGCAGTTCTTC
CDR3: CASRPGQGPYNEQFF

V: TRBV11-2
D: -
J: TRBJ2-6
size: -
DNA: TGTGCCAGCAGCTTAGTCGGCTGGGGGGTAACTGGGGCCAACGTCCTGACTTTC
CDR3: CASSLVGWGVTGANVLTF

V: TRBV20-1
D: TRBD2
J: TRBJ2-1
size: -
DNA: TGCAGTGCTAGAGGGGGGACTAGTTCCTACAATGAGCAGTTCTTC
CDR3: CSARGGTSSYNEQFF

V: TRBV10-3
D: -
J: TRBJ2-7
size: few
DNA: TGTGCCATCAGTGGGCCCTTAGGGGGAACCTACGAGCAGTACTTC
CDR3: CAISGPLGGTYEQYF

V: TRBV20-1
D: TRBD2
J: TRBJ2-1
size: many
DNA: TGCAGTGCTAGAGGACTAGCGGGGGGTAACAATGAGCAGTTCTTC
CDR3: CSARGLAGGNNEQFF

V: TRBV14
D: TRBD2
J: TRBJ2-7
size: few
DNA: TGTGCCAGCAGCCAAGATCTTGAGGGAGGGTTGAACGAGCAGTACTTC
CDR3: CASSQDLEGGLNEQYF

V: TRBV7-2
D: TRBD1
J: TRBJ2-1
size: many
DNA: TGTGCCAGCAGCTTCACCGGGACAGGGATATACAATGAGCAGTTCTTC
CDR3: CASSFTGTGIYNEQFF

V: TRBV7-2
D: -
J: TRBJ1-5
size: -
DNA: TGTGCCAGCAGCTTATGGGGGTTGAGCAATCAGCCCCAGCATTTT
CDR3: CASSLWGLSNQPQHF

V: TRBV6-2/TRBV6-3
D: TRBD1
J: TRBJ2-7
size: -
DNA: TGTGCCAGCAGCGCCTGGGGACAGGGTTCCCACGAGCAGTACTTC
CDR3: CASSAWGQGSHEQYF

V: TRBV6-2/TRBV6-3
D: TRBD1
J: TRBJ1-2
size: -
DNA: TGTGCCAGCAGCTCAACGGTGACAGGGCAAGGCTACACCTTC
CDR3: CASSSTVTGQGYTF

V: TRBV3-1
D: -
J: TRBJ2-5
size: -
DNA: TGTGCCAGCAGCCAAGATAGGTGGTCTCGGGACTTCGAGAAGACCCAGTACTTC
CDR3: CASSQDRWSRDFEKTQYF

V: TRBV20-1
D: -
J: TRBJ2-3
size: -
DNA: TGCAGTGCTAGAGACCACAGGGGCACAGATACGCAGTATTTT
CDR3: CSARDHRGTDTQYF

V: TRBV5-1
D: -
J: TRBJ2-2
size: many
DNA: TGCGCCAGCAGCCAGAGGACGGCCCCGAACACCGGGGAGCTGTTTTTT
CDR3: CASSQRTAPNTGELFF

V: TRBV18
D: -
J: TRBJ1-1
size: -
DNA: TGTGCCAGCTCACCCAAGGACAGTAACACTGAAGCTTTCTTT
CDR3: CASSPKDSNTEAFF

V: TRBV2
D: -
J: TRBJ2-2
size: -
DNA: TGTGCCAGCATAGTTACCGGGGAGCTGTTTTTT
CDR3: CASIVTGELFF

V: TRBV12-3/TRBV12-4
D: -
J: TRBJ2-7
size: many
DNA: TGTGCCAGCAGTTTGGGGGGCTCCGAGGGATCCTACGAGCAGTACTTC
CDR3: CASSLGGSEGSYEQYF

V: TRBV29-1
D: -
J: TRBJ2-3
size: -
DNA: TGCAGCTTTCGGTCCAGCGGGCGCACAGATACGCAGTATTTT
CDR3: CSFRSSGRTDTQYF

V: TRBV19
D: -
J: TRBJ1-5
size: -
DNA: TGTGCCAGTAGTATGGATGGTAGCAATCAGCCCCAGCATTTT
CDR3: CASSMDGSNQPQHF

V: TRBV28
D: -
J: TRBJ2-7
size: few
DNA: TGTGCCAGCACCCTTCCCGGGACGGGAAACGAGCAGTACTTC
CDR3: CASTLPGTGNEQYF

V: TRBV6-1
D: TRBD1
J: TRBJ2-5
size: many
DNA: TGTGCCAGCAGGCATACCGGGACAGGGTGGGAGACCCAGTACTTC
CDR3: CASRHTGTGWETQYF

V: TRBV5-1
D: -
J: TRBJ2-5
size: -
DNA: TGCGCCAGCAGCCTGGGGGACAAAGAGACCCAGTACTTC
CDR3: CASSLGDKETQYF

V: TRBV12-3/TRBV12-4
D: -
J: TRBJ2-3
size: few
DNA: TGTGCCAGCAGGTACGCCCCTAGGGGTGGTACGCAGTATTTT
CDR3: CASRYAPRGGTQYF

V: TRBV5-1
D: TRBD2
J: TRBJ2-5
size: many
DNA: TGCGCCAGCAGCGTTAGCGGGAGCGACGAGACCCAGTACTTC
CDR3: CASSVSGSDETQYF

V: TRBV12-3/TRBV12-4
D: -
J: TRBJ1-4
size: few
DNA: TGTGCCAGCAAAGCGACAGAGGGTGGAGAAAAACTGTTTTTT
CDR3: CASKATEGGEKLFF

V: TRBV11-2
D: -
J: TRBJ2-3
size: -
DNA: TGTGCCAGCAGCTTAGGAGGGCAGTATACGCAGTATTTT
CDR3: CASSLGGQYTQYF

V: TRBV7-2
D: TRBD1
J: TRBJ2-7
size: many
DNA: TGTGCCAGCAGCTTAAGACAGGGGGGCTACGAGCAGTACTTC
CDR3: CASSLRQGGYEQYF

V: TRBV20-1
D: -
J: TRBJ1-5
size: many
DNA: TGCAGTGCTAGAGATCCCACCAGGGACGGCAATCAGCCCCAGCATTTT
CDR3: CSARDPTRDGNQPQHF

V: TRBV20-1
D: -
J: TRBJ1-5
size: few
DNA: TGCAGTGCTAGAGAAGGGGGTAGGGGTTTCAATCAGCCCCAGCATTTT
CDR3: CSAREGGRGFNQPQHF

V: TRBV29-1
D: -
J: TRBJ1-1
size: few
DNA: TGCAGCGTTGAAAGAGGTCTGAACACTGAAGCTTTCTTT
CDR3: CSVERGLNTEAFF

V: TRBV12-3/TRBV12-4
D: TRBD2
J: TRBJ2-1
size: many
DNA: TGTGCCAGCAGTCCGGGGACTAGCGGGGCCAATGAGCAGTTCTTC
CDR3: CASSPGTSGANEQFF

V: TRBV7-2
D: -
J: TRBJ2-3
size: -
DNA: TGTGCCAGCAGCTTCGGGATTGGGGGGTTTAGCACAGATACGCAGTATTTT
CDR3: CASSFGIGGFSTDTQYF

V: TRBV7-9
D: -
J: TRBJ2-7
size: -
DNA: TGTGCCAGCAGCCCTGATCCCAACTCCTACGAGCAGTACTTC
CDR3: CASSPDPNSYEQYF

V: TRBV9
D: TRBD1
J: TRBJ2-2
size: many
DNA: TGTGCCAGCAGCCCCTTGGGGACAGGGTGGATCGGGGAGCTGTTTTTT
CDR3: CASSPLGTGWIGELFF

V: TRBV7-2
D: TRBD2
J: TRBJ2-3
size: -
DNA: TGTGCCAGCAGGAGACTAGCGGGGGCGACAGATACGCAGTATTTT
CDR3: CASRRLAGATDTQYF